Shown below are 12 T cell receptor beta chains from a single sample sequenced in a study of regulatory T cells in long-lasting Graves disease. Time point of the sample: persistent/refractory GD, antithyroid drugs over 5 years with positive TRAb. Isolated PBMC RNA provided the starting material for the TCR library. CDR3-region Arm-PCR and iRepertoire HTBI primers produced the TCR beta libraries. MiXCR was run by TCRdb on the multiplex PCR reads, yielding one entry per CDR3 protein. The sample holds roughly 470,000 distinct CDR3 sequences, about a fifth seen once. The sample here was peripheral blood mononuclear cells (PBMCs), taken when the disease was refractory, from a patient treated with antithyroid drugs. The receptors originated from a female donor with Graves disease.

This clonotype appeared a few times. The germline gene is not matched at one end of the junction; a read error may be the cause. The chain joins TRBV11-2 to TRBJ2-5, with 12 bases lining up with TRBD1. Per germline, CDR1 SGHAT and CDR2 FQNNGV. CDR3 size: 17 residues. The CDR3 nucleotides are TGTGCCAGCAGATTAGGCCGGGGACAGGGGGCCTCAGAGACCCAGTACTTC. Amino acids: CASRLGRGQGASETQYF.

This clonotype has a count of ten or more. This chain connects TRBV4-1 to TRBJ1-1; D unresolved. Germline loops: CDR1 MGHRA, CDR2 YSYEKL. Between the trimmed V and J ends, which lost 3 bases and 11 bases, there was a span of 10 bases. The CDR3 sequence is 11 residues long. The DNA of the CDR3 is TGCGCCAGCAGCCATGGCCGCAAGGCTTTCTTT. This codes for CASSHGRKAFF.

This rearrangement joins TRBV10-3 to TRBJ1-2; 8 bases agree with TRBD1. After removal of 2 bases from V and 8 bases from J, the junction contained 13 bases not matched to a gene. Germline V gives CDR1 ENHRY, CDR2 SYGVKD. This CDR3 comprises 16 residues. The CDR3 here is CAISEQGARLGEGYTF. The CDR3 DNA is TGTGCCATCAGTGAGCAGGGGGCCCGTCTCGGGGAAGGCTACACCTTC.

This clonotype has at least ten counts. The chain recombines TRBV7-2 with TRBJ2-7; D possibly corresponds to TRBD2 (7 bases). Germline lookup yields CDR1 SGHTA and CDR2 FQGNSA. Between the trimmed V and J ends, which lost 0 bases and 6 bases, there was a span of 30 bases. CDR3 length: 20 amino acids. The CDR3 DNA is TGTGCCAGCAGCTTAGCACTTAGTAGCGGCCGGGGGGCCGCCGCCATCGAGCAGTACTTC. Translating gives CASSLALSSGRGAAAIEQYF.

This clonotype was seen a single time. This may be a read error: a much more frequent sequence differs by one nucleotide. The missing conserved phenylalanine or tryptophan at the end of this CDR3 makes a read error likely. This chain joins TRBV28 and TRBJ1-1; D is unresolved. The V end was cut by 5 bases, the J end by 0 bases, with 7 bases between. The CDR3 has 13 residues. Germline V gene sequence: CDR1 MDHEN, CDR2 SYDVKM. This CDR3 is CASSPVLNTEAFL. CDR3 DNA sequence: TGTGCCAGCAGTCCCGTCCTGAACACTGAAGCTTTCTTA.

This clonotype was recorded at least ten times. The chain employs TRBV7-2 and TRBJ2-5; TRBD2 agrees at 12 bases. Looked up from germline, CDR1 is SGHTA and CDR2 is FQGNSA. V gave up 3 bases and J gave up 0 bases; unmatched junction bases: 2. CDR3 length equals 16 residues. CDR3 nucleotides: TGTGCCAGCAGCTTTTGGACTAGCGGGAACCAAGAGACCCAGTACTTC. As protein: CASSFWTSGNQETQYF.

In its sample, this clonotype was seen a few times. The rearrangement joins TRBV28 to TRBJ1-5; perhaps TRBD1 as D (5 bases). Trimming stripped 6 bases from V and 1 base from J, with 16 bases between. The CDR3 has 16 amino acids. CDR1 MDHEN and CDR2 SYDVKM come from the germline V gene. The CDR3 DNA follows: TGTGCCAGCAGGGTCCGGGGGTATAAGAGCAATCAGCCCCAGCATTTT. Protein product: CASRVRGYKSNQPQHF.

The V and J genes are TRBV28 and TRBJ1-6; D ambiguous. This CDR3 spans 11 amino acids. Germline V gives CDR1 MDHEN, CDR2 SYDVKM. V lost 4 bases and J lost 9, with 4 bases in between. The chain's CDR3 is CASSSGSPLHF. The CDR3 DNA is TGTGCCAGCAGTTCAGGTTCACCCCTCCACTTT.

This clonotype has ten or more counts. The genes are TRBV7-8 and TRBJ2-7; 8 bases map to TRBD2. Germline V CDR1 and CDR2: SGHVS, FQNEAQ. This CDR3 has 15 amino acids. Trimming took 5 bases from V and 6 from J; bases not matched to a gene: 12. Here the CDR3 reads CASSPLSGGQGEQYF. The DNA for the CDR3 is TGTGCCAGCAGCCCCCTTTCGGGAGGGCAAGGCGAGCAGTACTTC.

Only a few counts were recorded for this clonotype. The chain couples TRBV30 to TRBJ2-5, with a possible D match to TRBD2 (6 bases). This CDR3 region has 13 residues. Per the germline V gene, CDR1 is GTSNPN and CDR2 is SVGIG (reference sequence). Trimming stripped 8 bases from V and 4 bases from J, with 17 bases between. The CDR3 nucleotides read TGTGCCACGGGAGCGAGAGGAGGAGAGACCCAGTACTTC. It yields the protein CATGARGGETQYF.

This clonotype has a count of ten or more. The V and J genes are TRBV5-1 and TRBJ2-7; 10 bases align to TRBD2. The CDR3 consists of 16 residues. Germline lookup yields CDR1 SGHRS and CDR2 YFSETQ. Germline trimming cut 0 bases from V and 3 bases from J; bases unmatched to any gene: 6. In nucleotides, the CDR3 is TGCGCCAGCAGCTTGGAAGGACTAGCGGATTACTACGAGCAGTACTTC. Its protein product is CASSLEGLADYYEQYF.

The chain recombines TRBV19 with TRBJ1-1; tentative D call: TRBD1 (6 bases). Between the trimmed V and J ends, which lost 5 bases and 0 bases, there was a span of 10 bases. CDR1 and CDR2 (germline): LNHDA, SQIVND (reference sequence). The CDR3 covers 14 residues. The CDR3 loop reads CASSEQGLNTEAFF. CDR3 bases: TGTGCCAGTAGTGAACAGGGCTTGAACACTGAAGCTTTCTTT. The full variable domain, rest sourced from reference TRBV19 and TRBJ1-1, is DGGITQSPKYLFRKEGQNVTLSCEQNLNHDAMYWYRQDPGQGLRLIYYSQIVNDFQKGDIAEGYSVSREKKESFPLTVTSAQKNPTAFYLCASSEQGLNTEAFFGQGTRLTVV.